One T cell receptor (beta chain) is described in this entry. Sequenced by immunoSEQ multiplex PCR; TCRdb stores in-frame clones only, minus some. Of 50,000 to 75,000 clones in the sample, 93% were seen once. Germline loops: CDR1 SGHVS, CDR2 FQNEAQ. V shed 5 bases and J shed 0 bases, with 6 bases lying between them. The CDR3 is 13 residues long. These data originate in a study of technical replicates of blood from a few donors. This rearrangement joins TRBV7-8 to TRBJ2-3, with D possibly TRBD1 on 6 matching bases. The sequenced sample consisted of PBMCs. The sequence was obtained from a human donor in good health. Some clones in this sample may be carry-over from other donors' samples. CDR3 DNA: TGTGCCAGCAGCGGACAGAGCACAGATACGCAGTATTTT. Translated: CASSGQSTDTQYF. Full variable domain (remainder filled in from reference TRBV7-8 and TRBJ2-3): GAGVSQSPRYKVAKRGQDVALRCDPISGHVSLFWYQQALGQGPEFLTYFQNEAQLDKSGLPSDRFFAERPEGSVSTLKIQRTQQEDSAVYLCASSGQSTDTQYFGPGTRLTVL.